Presented here are 17 T cell receptor beta chains from one specimen sequenced in a study of CD8+CD57+ T cells in acquired aplastic anemia. Patients chosen for sequencing had CD8+CD57+ cells that had expanded, as shown by flow cytometry. Using genomic DNA as the template, TCR beta VDJ and CDR3 profiling was carried out. TCRdb recomputed calls from the reads with MiXCR, one row per CDR3 protein. The sample shows more than 150,000 distinct CDR3 sequences, 48% of them seen only once. The sample comprised sorted CD4+, CD8+, or CD8+CD57+ T cells (not recorded which) from PBMCs. The receptor set was obtained from a human donor with aplastic anemia.

The chain couples TRBV20-1 to TRBJ1-1; D unclear. The germline V gene encodes CDR1 DFQATT and CDR2 SNEGSKA (reference sequence). The V end was cut by 3 bases, the J end by 3 bases, with 14 bases between. The CDR3 runs 14 residues. CDR3 nucleotide sequence: TGCAGTGCTAGGATCGCGGGCAGCTACACTGAAGCTTTCTTT. Amino acids: CSARIAGSYTEAFF.

The chain is built from TRBV5-4 and TRBJ2-5; unclear D gene. The CDR3 has 13 amino acids. CDR1 is SGHNT and CDR2 is YYREEE in the germline V gene (reference sequence). V lost 2 bases, J lost 3 bases, and 8 bases lay in between. The CDR3 is CASSLQREETQYF. CDR3 nucleotide sequence: TGTGCCAGCAGCTTACAGCGTGAAGAGACCCAGTACTTC.

The CDR3 DNA is TGTGCCAGTAGTAGCCGGGACAGGTCTTCCTACGAGCAGTACTTC. Protein product: CASSSRDRSSYEQYF. This chain connects TRBV19 to TRBJ2-7, with TRBD1 matching over 8 bases. The CDR3 spans 15 residues. The J segment lost 1 base and the V segment lost 4 bases, leaving 6 bases of the junction unmatched. CDR1 LNHDA and CDR2 SQIVND come from the germline V gene (reference sequence).

This clonotype was found many times. The rearrangement joins TRBV5-1 to TRBJ2-3, with D perhaps given as TRBD1 or TRBD2 (8 bases each). The CDR3 spans 16 residues. Trimming took 4 bases from V and 1 from J, leaving 16 bases between them. Germline assignment: CDR1 SGHRS and CDR2 YFSETQ. The CDR3 DNA reads TGCGCCAGCAGCCTATTAGCGGGACAGGGCACAGATACGCAGTATTTT. It encodes CASSLLAGQGTDTQYF. Using reference TRBV5-1 and TRBJ2-3 for the parts outside the CDR3, the full variable domain is KAGVTQTPRYLIKTRGQQVTLSCSPISGHRSVSWYQQTPGQGLQFLFEYFSETQRNKGNFPGRFSGRQFSNSRSEMNVSTLELGDSALYLCASSLLAGQGTDTQYFGPGTRLTVL.

V gene TRBV11-2 combines with J gene TRBJ2-7; 11 bases align to TRBD1. J gave up 2 bases and V 6 bases, and 12 bases lay outside the gene matches. CDR3 length: 17 residues. The germline V gene has CDR1 SGHAT and CDR2 FQNNGV. CDR3: CASSHSVPGQGAYEQYF. The CDR3 nucleotides are TGTGCCAGCAGTCACTCCGTACCGGGACAGGGGGCCTACGAGCAGTACTTC. Filled out from reference TRBV11-2 and TRBJ2-7, the complete variable domain reads EAGVAQSPRYKIIEKRQSVAFWCNPISGHATLYWYQQILGQGPKLLIQFQNNGVVDDSQLPKDRFSAERLKGVDSTLKIQPAKLEDSAVYLCASSHSVPGQGAYEQYFGPGTRLTVT.

This clonotype was detected only a few times. The CDR3 protein is CASSLGQGPVDTIYF. The CDR3 DNA sequence: TGCGCCAGCAGTCTCGGACAGGGGCCGGTCGACACCATATATTTT. The chain links TRBV10-1 to TRBJ1-3, with 9 positions matching TRBD1. CDR3 size: 15 residues. With 5 bases clipped from V and 8 bases from J, the junction kept 10 bases outside the gene matches. Germline assignment: CDR1 WNHNN and CDR2 SYGVQD (reference sequence).

V gene TRBV20-1 combines with J gene TRBJ1-5, with D possibly TRBD1 on 5 matching bases. This CDR3 has 18 residues. The germline gives CDR1 DFQATT, CDR2 SNEGSKA (reference sequence). V was pared by 0 bases and J by 3 bases, with 21 bases between. This CDR3 is CSARDAKVRDGNNQPQHF. For the CDR3, the DNA is TGCAGTGCTAGAGATGCGAAAGTCCGGGACGGCAACAATCAGCCCCAGCATTTT.

This clonotype was counted ten times or more. The V and J genes are TRBV15 and TRBJ1-4; D is ambiguous. The CDR3 has 15 amino acids. The V end lost 1 base, the J end lost 0 bases, and 6 bases lay between the germline ends. CDR1 LNHNV and CDR2 YYDKDF come from the germline V gene (reference sequence). CDR3 nucleotides: TGTGCCACCAGCAGAGTCGGAACAACTAATGAAAAACTGTTTTTT. Translation gives CATSRVGTTNEKLFF.

Details on this clonotype: A much more abundant neighbour one base away suggests this may be a read error. This chain uses TRBV6-1 with TRBJ2-7, with TRBD2 matching 8 bases. Germline values: CDR1 MNHNS, CDR2 SASEGT. CDR3 length equals 14 residues. The CDR3 coding sequence is TGTGCCAGCAGAGAAGCGGGAGAGCATTACGAGCAGTACTTC. It encodes CASREAGEHYEQYF.

This clonotype has ten or more counts. The gene calls are TRBV10-3 and TRBJ2-5; 9 nucleotides agree with TRBD1. With 9 bases clipped from V and 3 bases from J, the junction kept 5 bases outside the gene matches. The germline V gene encodes CDR1 ENHRY and CDR2 SYGVKD. This CDR3 contains 13 residues. The CDR3 protein is CAIHRDREETQYF. The CDR3, as DNA: TGTGCCATTCACCGGGACAGGGAAGAGACCCAGTACTTC.

This clonotype was counted between two and nine times. This may come from a read error, since a much larger clone is one base off. The rearrangement uses TRBV20-1 and TRBJ1-2; D is perhaps TRBD1 (5 bases). Looked up from germline, CDR1 is DFQATT and CDR2 is SNEGSKA (reference sequence). The CDR3 runs 14 residues. In DNA form, the CDR3 reads TGCAATGTGAGGGCAGGGCTAGAATTGTATGGCTACACCTTC. Translating gives CNVRAGLELYGYTF.

The chain has TRBV10-3 and TRBJ2-5, with D hard to call. Trimming pared 1 base from V and 9 bases from J, leaving 21 bases between. Per germline, CDR1 ENHRY and CDR2 SYGVKD. This CDR3 contains 16 residues. The CDR3 sequence: CAISEYEVAGNQPQYF. The CDR3 region has the DNA TGTGCCATCAGTGAGTACGAAGTAGCAGGCAATCAGCCCCAGTACTTC.

As regards this clonotype: A much bigger clone sits one base away, suggesting this may be a read error. This chain connects TRBV10-3 to TRBJ2-5; D gene uncertain. V lost 5 bases and J 1 base, leaving 8 bases between the germline ends. The V gene's germline CDR1 is ENHRY and CDR2 SYGVKD. CDR3 size: 13 residues. The chain's CDR3 is CAISPWAQETQYF. The CDR3 nucleotides read TGTGCCATCAGTCCGTGGGCCCAAGAGACCCAGTACTTC.

The rearrangement uses TRBV7-7 and TRBJ2-5; D unclear. Trimming cost V 0 bases and J 1 base, with 12 bases left between them. Germline V gene sequence: CDR1 SSHAT, CDR2 FNYEAQ (reference sequence). This CDR3 is 16 amino acids long. This chain's CDR3 is CASSLARRATQETQYF. As DNA, the CDR3 is TGTGCCAGCAGCTTAGCGCGAAGGGCGACCCAAGAGACCCAGTACTTC.

The chain combines TRBV2 with TRBJ1-1; tentative D call: TRBD1 (5 bases). The CDR3 is 13 amino acids. V was pared by 9 bases and J by 6 bases, with 17 bases between. From germline, CDR1 is SNHLY and CDR2 FYNNEI. The CDR3 protein is CARKRQSRAEAFF. For the CDR3, the DNA is TGTGCCAGAAAAAGACAGTCTAGAGCTGAAGCTTTCTTT.

In this sample, this clonotype turned up many times. The rearrangement joins TRBV30 to TRBJ1-1; D perhaps matches TRBD1 (5 bases). Trimming took off 2 bases at V and 5 bases at J, with 15 bases between the two ends. Germline V gene data show CDR1 as GTSNPN and CDR2 as SVGIG (reference sequence). The CDR3 totals 14 residues. This CDR3 is CAWSIWGLRTEAFF. In DNA, the CDR3 is TGTGCCTGGAGTATATGGGGCTTGCGGACTGAAGCTTTCTTT.

This clonotype has just a few counts. V and J are TRBV12-3 or TRBV12-4 and TRBJ2-7; perhaps TRBD1 as D (5 bases). The ends were cut back, 6 bases at V and 1 base at J, with 13 bases in the middle. The CDR3 has 14 amino acids. The CDR3 nucleotides are TGTGCCAGCAGCGGACACTACGGATCCTACGAGCAGTACTTC. Amino acids: CASSGHYGSYEQYF.